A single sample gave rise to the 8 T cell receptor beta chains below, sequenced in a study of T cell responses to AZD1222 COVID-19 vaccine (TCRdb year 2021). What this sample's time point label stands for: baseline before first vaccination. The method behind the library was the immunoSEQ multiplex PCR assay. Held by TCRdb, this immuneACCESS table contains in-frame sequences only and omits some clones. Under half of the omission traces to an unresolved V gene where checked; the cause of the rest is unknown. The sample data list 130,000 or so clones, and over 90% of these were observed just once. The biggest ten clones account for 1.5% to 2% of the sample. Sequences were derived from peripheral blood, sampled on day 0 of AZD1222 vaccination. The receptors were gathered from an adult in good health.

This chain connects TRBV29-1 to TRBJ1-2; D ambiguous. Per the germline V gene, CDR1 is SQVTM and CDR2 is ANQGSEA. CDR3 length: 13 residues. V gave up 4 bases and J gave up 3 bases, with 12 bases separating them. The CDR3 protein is CSVVLRTYYGYTF. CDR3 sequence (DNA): TGCAGCGTTGTCCTCAGGACCTACTATGGCTACACCTTC.

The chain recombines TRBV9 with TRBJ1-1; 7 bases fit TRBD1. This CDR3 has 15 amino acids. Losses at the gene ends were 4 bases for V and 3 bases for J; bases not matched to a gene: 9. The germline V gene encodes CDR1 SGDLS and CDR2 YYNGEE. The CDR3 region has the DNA TGTGCCAGCAGCATTCGACAGGGACGGTACACTGAAGCTTTCTTT. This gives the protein CASSIRQGRYTEAFF.

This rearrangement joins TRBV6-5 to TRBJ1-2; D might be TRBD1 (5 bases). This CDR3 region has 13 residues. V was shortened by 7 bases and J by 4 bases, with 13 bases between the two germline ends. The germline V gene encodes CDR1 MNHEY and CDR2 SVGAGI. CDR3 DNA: TGTGCCAGCACTACCGGGACGCTCTATGGCTACACCTTC. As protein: CASTTGTLYGYTF.

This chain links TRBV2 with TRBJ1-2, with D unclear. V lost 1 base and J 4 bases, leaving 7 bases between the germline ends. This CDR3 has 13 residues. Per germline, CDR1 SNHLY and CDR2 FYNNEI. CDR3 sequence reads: CASSEGGGYGYTF. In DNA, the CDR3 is TGTGCCAGCAGTGAAGGCGGCGGCTATGGCTACACCTTC. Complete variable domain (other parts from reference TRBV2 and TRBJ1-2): EPEVTQTPSHQVTQMGQEVILRCVPISNHLYFYWYRQILGQKVEFLVSFYNNEISEKSEIFDDQFSVERPDGSNFTLKIRSTKLEDSAMYFCASSEGGGYGYTFGSGTRLTVV.

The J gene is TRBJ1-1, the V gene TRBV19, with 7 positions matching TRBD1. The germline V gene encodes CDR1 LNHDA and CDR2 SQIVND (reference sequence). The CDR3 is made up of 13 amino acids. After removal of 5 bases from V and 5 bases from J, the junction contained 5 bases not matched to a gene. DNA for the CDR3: TGTGCCAGTAGTGAGACAGGGCGGACTGAAGCTTTCTTT. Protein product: CASSETGRTEAFF.

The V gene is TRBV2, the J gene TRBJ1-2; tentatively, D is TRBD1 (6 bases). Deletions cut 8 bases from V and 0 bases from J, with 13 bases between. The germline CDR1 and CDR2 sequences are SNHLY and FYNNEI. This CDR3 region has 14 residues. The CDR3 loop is CASRTDSANYGYTF. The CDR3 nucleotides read TGTGCCAGCCGTACGGACAGCGCTAACTATGGCTACACCTTC.

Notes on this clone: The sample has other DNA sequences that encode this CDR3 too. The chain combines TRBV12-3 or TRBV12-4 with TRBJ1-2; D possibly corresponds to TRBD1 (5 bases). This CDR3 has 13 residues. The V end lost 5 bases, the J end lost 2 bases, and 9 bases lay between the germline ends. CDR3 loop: CASSPDRNYGYTF. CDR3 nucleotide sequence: TGTGCCAGCAGTCCCGACAGAAACTATGGCTACACCTTC.

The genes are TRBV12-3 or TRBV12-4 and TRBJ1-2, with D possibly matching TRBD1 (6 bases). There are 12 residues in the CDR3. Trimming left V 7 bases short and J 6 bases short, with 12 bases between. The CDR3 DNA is TGTGCCAGCACCTCAGGGGAAGATGGCTACACCTTC. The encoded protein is CASTSGEDGYTF.